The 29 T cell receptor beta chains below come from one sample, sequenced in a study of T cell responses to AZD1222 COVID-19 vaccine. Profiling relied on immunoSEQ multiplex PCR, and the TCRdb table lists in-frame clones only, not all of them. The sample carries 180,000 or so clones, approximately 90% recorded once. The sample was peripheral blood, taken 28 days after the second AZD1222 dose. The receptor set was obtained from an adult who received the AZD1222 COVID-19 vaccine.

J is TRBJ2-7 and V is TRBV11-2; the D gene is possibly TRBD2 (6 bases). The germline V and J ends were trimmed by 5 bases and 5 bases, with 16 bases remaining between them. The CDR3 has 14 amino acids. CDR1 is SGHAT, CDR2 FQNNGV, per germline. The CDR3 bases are TGTGCCAGCAGCATCATGCGGGAATCAAACGAGCAGTACTTC. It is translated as CASSIMRESNEQYF. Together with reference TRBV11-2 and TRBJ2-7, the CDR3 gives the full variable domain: EAGVAQSPRYKIIEKRQSVAFWCNPISGHATLYWYQQILGQGPKLLIQFQNNGVVDDSQLPKDRFSAERLKGVDSTLKIQPAKLEDSAVYLCASSIMRESNEQYFGPGTRLTVT.

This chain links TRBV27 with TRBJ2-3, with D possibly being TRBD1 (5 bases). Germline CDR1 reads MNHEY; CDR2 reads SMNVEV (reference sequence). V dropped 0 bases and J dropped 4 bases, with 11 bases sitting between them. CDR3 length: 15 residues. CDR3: CASSLSKGLSDTQYF. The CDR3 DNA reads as TGTGCCAGCAGTTTATCAAAGGGGCTGTCAGATACGCAGTATTTT.

Written as DNA, the CDR3 is TGTGCCAGCAGCAAGCGGGGGGGCGGCACAGATACGCAGTATTTT. Translated, it gives CASSKRGGGTDTQYF. J is TRBJ2-3 and V is TRBV7-3; TRBD2 agrees at 10 bases. Germline CDR1 reads SGHTA; CDR2 reads FQGTGA. Unmatched junction bases numbered 3, after V lost 5 bases and J lost 1 base. The CDR3 spans 15 residues.

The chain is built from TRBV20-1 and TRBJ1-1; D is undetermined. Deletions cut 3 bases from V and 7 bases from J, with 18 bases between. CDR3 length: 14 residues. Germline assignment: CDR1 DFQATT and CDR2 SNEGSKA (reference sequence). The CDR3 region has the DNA TGCAGTGCTAGTGGGAGGGAAGATTATGGTGAAGCTTTCTTT. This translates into CSASGREDYGEAFF.

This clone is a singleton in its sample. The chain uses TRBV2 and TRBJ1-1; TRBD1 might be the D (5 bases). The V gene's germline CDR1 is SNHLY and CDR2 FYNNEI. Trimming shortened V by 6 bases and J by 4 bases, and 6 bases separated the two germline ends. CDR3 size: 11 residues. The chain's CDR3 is CASRQATEAFF. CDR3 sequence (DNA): TGTGCCAGCAGACAGGCCACTGAAGCTTTCTTT.

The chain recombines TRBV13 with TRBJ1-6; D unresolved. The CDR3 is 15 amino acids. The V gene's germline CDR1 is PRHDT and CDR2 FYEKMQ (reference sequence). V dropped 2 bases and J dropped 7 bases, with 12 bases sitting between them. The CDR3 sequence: CASSLLSGLNSPLHF. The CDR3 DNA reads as TGTGCCAGCAGCTTACTCTCCGGGCTAAATTCACCCCTCCACTTT.

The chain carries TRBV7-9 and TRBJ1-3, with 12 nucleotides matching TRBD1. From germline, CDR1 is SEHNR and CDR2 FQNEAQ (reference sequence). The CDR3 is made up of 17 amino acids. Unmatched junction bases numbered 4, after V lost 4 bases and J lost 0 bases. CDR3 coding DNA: TGTGCCAGCAGCTCGGGACAGGGGGCACTCTCTGGAAACACCATATATTTT. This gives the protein CASSSGQGALSGNTIYF.

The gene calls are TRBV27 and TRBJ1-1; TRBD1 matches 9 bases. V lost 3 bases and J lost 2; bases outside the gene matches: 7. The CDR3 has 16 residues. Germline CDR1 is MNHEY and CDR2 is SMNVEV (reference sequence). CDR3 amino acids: CASSFTTGGLNTEAFF. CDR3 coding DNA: TGTGCCAGCAGTTTCACCACAGGGGGCCTAAACACTGAAGCTTTCTTT.

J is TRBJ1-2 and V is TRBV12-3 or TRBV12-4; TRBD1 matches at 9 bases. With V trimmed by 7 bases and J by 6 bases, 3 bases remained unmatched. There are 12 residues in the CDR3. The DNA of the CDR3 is TGTGCCAGCACCCACAGGGGGCATGGCTACACCTTC. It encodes CASTHRGHGYTF.

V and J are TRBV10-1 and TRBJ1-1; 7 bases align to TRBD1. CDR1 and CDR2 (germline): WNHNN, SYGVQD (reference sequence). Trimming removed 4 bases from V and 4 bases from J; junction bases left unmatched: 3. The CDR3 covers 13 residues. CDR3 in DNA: TGCGCCAGCAGTGCAGGGGGAGGCACTGAAGCTTTCTTT. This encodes CASSAGGGTEAFF.

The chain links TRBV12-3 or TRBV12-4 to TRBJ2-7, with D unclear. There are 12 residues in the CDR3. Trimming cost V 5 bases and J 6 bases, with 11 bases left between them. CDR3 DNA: TGTGCCAGCAGTATCGTCACGAGCGAGCAGTACTTC. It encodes CASSIVTSEQYF.

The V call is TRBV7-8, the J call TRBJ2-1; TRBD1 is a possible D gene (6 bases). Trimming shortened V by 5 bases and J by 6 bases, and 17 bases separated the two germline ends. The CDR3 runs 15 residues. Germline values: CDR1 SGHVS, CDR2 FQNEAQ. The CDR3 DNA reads TGTGCCAGCAGCCCCTTGGACAGCTATGTCAATGAGCAGTTCTTC. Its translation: CASSPLDSYVNEQFF.

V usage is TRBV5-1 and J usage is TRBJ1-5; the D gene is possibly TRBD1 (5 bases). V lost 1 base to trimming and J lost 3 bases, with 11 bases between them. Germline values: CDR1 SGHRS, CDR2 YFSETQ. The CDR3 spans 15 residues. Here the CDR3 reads CASSLTGSLNQPQHF. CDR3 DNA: TGCGCCAGCAGCTTGACAGGTTCGCTCAATCAGCCCCAGCATTTT. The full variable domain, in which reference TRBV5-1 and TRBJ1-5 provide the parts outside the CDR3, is KAGVTQTPRYLIKTRGQQVTLSCSPISGHRSVSWYQQTPGQGLQFLFEYFSETQRNKGNFPGRFSGRQFSNSRSEMNVSTLELGDSALYLCASSLTGSLNQPQHFGDGTRLSIL.

The CDR3 DNA reads TGCGCCAGCAGCCCGACAGGGCAGAGAGAGACCCAGTACTTC. This gives the protein CASSPTGQRETQYF. V and J are TRBV4-1 and TRBJ2-5; 7 bases match TRBD1. The V gene end was trimmed by 4 bases and the J gene end by 4 bases; junction bases not matched to a gene: 6. The CDR3 contains 14 residues. CDR1 MGHRA and CDR2 YSYEKL come from the germline V gene.

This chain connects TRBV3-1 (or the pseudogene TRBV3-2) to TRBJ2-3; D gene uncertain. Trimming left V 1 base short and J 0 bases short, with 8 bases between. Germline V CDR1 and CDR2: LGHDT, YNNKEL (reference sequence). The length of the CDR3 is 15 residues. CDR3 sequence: CASSQGAVSTDTQYF. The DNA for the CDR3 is TGTGCCAGCAGCCAAGGGGCCGTGAGCACAGATACGCAGTATTTT.

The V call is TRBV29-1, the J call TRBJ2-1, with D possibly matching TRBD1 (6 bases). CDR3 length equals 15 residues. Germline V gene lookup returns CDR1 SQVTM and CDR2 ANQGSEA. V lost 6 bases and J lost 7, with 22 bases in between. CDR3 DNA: TGCAGCGTGCAAAAACAGGGTAGGTTGGTAAATGAGCAGTTCTTC. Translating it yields CSVQKQGRLVNEQFF.

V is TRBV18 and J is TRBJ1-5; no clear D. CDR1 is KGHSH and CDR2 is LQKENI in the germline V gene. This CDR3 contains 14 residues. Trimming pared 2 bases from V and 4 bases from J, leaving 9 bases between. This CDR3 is CASSPGSQNQPQHF. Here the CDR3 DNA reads TGTGCCAGCTCACCAGGGAGTCAAAATCAGCCCCAGCATTTT.

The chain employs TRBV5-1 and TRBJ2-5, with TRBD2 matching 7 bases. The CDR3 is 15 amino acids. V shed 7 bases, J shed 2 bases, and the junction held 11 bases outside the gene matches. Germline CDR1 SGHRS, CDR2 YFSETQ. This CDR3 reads CASDKSGGPQETQYF. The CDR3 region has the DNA TGCGCCAGCGATAAATCGGGGGGACCACAAGAGACCCAGTACTTC.

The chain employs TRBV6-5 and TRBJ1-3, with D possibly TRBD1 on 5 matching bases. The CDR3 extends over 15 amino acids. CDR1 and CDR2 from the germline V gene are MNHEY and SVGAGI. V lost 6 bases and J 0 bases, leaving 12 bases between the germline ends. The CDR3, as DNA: TGTGCCAGCAGAAGCGACAGAAGCTCTGGAAACACCATATATTTT. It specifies CASRSDRSSGNTIYF.

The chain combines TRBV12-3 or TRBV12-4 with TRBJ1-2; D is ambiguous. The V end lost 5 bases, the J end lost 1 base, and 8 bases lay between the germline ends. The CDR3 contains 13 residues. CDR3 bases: TGTGCCAGCAGTCCCGGGGTTAACTATGGCTACACCTTC. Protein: CASSPGVNYGYTF.

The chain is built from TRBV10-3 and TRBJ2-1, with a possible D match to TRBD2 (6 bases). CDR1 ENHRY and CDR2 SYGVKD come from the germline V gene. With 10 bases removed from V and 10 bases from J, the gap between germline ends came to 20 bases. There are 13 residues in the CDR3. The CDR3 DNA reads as TGTGCCACCGGCGAGGGAGGAACCCCCGAGCAGTTCTTC. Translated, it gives CATGEGGTPEQFF.

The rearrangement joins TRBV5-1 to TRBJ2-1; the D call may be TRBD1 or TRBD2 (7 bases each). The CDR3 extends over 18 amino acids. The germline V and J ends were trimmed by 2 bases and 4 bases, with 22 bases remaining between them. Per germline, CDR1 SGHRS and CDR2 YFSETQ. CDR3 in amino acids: CASSFGRGGLRTYNEQFF. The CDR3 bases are TGCGCCAGCAGCTTTGGCAGGGGGGGACTCCGTACTTACAATGAGCAGTTCTTC.

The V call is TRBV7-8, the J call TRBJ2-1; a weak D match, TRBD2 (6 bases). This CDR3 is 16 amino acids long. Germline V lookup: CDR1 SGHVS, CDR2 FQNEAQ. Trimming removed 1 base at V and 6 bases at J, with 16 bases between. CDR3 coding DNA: TGTGCCAGCAGCTTAGGTCTCGGACTACCGTTCAATGAGCAGTTCTTC. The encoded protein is CASSLGLGLPFNEQFF.

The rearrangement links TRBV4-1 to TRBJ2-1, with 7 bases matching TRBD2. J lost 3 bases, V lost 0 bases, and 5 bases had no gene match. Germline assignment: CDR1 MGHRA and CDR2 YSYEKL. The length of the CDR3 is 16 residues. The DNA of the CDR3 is TGCGCCAGCAGCCAAGAACAGCGGGGCTTCTACAATGAGCAGTTCTTC. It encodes CASSQEQRGFYNEQFF.

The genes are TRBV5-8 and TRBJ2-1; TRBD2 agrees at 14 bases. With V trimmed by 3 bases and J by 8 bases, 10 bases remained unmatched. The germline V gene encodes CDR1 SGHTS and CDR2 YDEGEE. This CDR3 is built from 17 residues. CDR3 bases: TGTGCCAGCAGCTGGGGGGGACTAGCGGGAGTGTTGGATGAGCAGTTCTTC. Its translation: CASSWGGLAGVLDEQFF.

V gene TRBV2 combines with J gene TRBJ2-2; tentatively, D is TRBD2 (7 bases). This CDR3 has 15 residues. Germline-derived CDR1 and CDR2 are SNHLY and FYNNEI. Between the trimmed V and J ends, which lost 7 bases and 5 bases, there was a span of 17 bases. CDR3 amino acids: CASTEKRGGTGELFF. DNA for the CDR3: TGTGCCAGCACCGAAAAAAGGGGGGGGACCGGGGAGCTGTTTTTT.

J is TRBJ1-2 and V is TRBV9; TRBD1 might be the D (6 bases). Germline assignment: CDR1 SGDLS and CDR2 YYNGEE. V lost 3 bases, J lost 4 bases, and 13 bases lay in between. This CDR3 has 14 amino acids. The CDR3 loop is CASSEVDRRYGYTF. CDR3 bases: TGTGCCAGCAGCGAGGTAGACAGGCGCTATGGCTACACCTTC.

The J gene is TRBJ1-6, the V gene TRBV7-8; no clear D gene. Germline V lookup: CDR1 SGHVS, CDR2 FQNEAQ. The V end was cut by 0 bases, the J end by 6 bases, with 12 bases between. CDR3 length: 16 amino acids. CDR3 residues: CASSLALGRPNSPLHF. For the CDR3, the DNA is TGTGCCAGCAGCTTAGCGCTTGGCCGACCTAATTCACCCCTCCACTTT.

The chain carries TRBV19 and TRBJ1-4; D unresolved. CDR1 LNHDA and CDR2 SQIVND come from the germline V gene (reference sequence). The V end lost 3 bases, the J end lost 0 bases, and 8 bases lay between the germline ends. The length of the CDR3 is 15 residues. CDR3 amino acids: CASSISIATNEKLFF. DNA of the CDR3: TGTGCCAGTAGTATCTCGATAGCAACTAATGAAAAACTGTTTTTT.